A single sample is the source of the 4 T cell receptor beta chains below, sequenced in a study of cytomegalovirus exposure and HLA in healthy donors. PCR employed 60 Vbeta and 13 Jbeta primers. Sequencing used immunoSEQ multiplex PCR; TCRdb keeps in-frame clones, though not all of them. This sample has tens of thousands of clones, with about 60% found just once. Sequencing was performed on PBMCs. The source is a man aged 45-60 years in good health and CMV-seropositive.

This chain uses TRBV7-2 with TRBJ2-1; perhaps TRBD1 as D (6 bases). V gave up 5 bases and J gave up 4 bases, with 15 bases separating them. The length of the CDR3 is 15 residues. The V gene's germline CDR1 is SGHTA and CDR2 FQGNSA. CDR3 loop: CASSPRQVFYNEQFF. CDR3 coding DNA: TGTGCCAGCAGCCCAAGACAGGTTTTTTACAATGAGCAGTTCTTC.

The CDR3 DNA reads as TGTGCCAGCAGTGACTGGGGGGGCGGCTACACCTTC. Translation gives CASSDWGGGYTF. The chain combines TRBV2 with TRBJ1-2, with D possibly matching TRBD1 (6 bases). Germline loops: CDR1 SNHLY, CDR2 FYNNEI. V lost 3 bases to trimming and J lost 8 bases, with 10 bases between them. This CDR3 contains 12 residues.

The genes are TRBV4-1 and TRBJ2-3; D gene unclear. Per germline, CDR1 MGHRA and CDR2 YSYEKL. V was trimmed by 3 bases and J by 1 base, leaving 8 bases between them. The CDR3 extends over 14 amino acids. CDR3 sequence reads: CASSQSPGTDTQYF. The CDR3 DNA is TGCGCCAGCAGCCAGTCCCCCGGCACAGATACGCAGTATTTT.

This clone was seen a single time. The chain links TRBV28 to TRBJ1-2; D call uncertain. The V end was cut by 6 bases, the J end by 3 bases, with 11 bases between. Germline CDR1 reads MDHEN; CDR2 reads SYDVKM. The CDR3 contains 13 residues. The CDR3 nucleotides are TGTGCCAGCAGGCTGGTCCTATACTATGGCTACACCTTC. It translates to CASRLVLYYGYTF.